The 32 T cell receptor beta chains given below trace back to one sample, sequenced in a study of response to subunit inactivated influenza vaccine. In TCRdb, the RT-PCR reads were re-called with MiXCR into one record per CDR3 protein. The repertoire holds 630,000 or so distinct CDR3 sequences, with about a sixth as singletons. Sequences were derived from PBMCs from blood, sampled 11 to 12 days after vaccination. All receptors come from a man between 50 and 59 years old who received an inactivated influenza vaccine.

The CDR3 here is CSALTGTLDTQYF. The CDR3 nucleotides are TGCAGCGCCCTTACAGGGACCCTAGATACGCAGTATTTT. The V and J genes are TRBV29-1 and TRBJ2-3, with TRBD1 as a possible D gene (6 bases). Between the trimmed V and J ends, which lost 7 bases and 5 bases, there was a span of 16 bases. CDR3 length: 13 amino acids. The V gene's germline CDR1 is SQVTM and CDR2 ANQGSEA.

This clonotype has ten or more counts. The V and J genes are TRBV10-3 and TRBJ2-7; D perhaps matches TRBD1 (5 bases). V lost 5 bases and J 6 bases, leaving 17 bases between the germline ends. From germline, CDR1 is ENHRY and CDR2 SYGVKD. This CDR3 spans 14 amino acids. Here the CDR3 DNA reads TGTGCCATCAGTACCCAGGGTAAATTGGGCGAGCAGTACTTC. This sequence encodes CAISTQGKLGEQYF.

The gene calls are TRBV20-1 and TRBJ1-5, with D possibly TRBD1 on 5 matching bases. The CDR3 runs to 15 residues. Trimming cost V 0 bases and J 5 bases, with 14 bases left between them. CDR1 DFQATT and CDR2 SNEGSKA come from the germline V gene (reference sequence). The CDR3 spells CSARDLAGWDQPQHF. CDR3 nucleotides: TGCAGTGCTAGAGATCTGGCAGGGTGGGATCAGCCCCAGCATTTT.

This clonotype has only a few counts. V usage is TRBV29-1 and J usage is TRBJ1-1; D is ambiguous. The CDR3 is 12 amino acids. CDR1 is SQVTM and CDR2 is ANQGSEA in the germline V gene. Trimming left V 5 bases short and J 7 bases short, with 14 bases between. CDR3 coding DNA: TGCAGCGTTAGTGGCTTTAATAATGAAGCTTTCTTT. Translating it yields CSVSGFNNEAFF.

This clonotype has at least ten counts. The gene calls are TRBV20-1 and TRBJ2-7; possible D gene TRBD2, 5 bases. The V gene lost 0 bases and the J gene lost 0 bases, with 12 bases spanning the gap. The length of the CDR3 is 15 residues. Germline values: CDR1 DFQATT, CDR2 SNEGSKA (reference sequence). The DNA of the CDR3 is TGCAGTGCTAGAGATACGCGGGCTCCCTCCTACGAGCAGTACTTC. This codes for CSARDTRAPSYEQYF.

The V gene is TRBV4-2, the J gene TRBJ2-7, with TRBD2 matching 9 bases. Germline V gives CDR1 LGHNA, CDR2 YNFKEQ. This CDR3 has 15 amino acids. With 4 bases clipped from V and 0 bases from J, the junction kept 4 bases outside the gene matches. The CDR3 here is CASSLRLAASYEQYF. The CDR3 bases are TGTGCCAGCAGCCTTCGACTAGCGGCCTCCTACGAGCAGTACTTC.

The rearrangement joins TRBV4-2 to TRBJ1-3; TRBD1 might be the D (5 bases). This CDR3 has 17 amino acids. Per germline, CDR1 LGHNA and CDR2 YNFKEQ. Deletions cut 5 bases from V and 0 bases from J, with 17 bases between. The CDR3 nucleotides read TGTGCCAGCAGCTCCCGGGGGACGGTCAACTCTGGAAACACCATATATTTT. It specifies CASSSRGTVNSGNTIYF.

This clonotype showed up just a few times. This chain uses TRBV10-3 with TRBJ1-5; D not resolved. The V end lost 3 bases, the J end lost 4 bases, and 7 bases lay between the germline ends. This CDR3 is 13 amino acids long. Per germline, CDR1 ENHRY and CDR2 SYGVKD. CDR3 amino acids: CAISETVNQPQHF. CDR3 bases: TGTGCCATCAGTGAAACGGTAAATCAGCCCCAGCATTTT.

The V call is TRBV20-1, the J call TRBJ2-7; D is perhaps TRBD2 (5 bases). The V end was cut by 6 bases, the J end by 0 bases, with 9 bases between. Germline loops: CDR1 DFQATT, CDR2 SNEGSKA (reference sequence). The CDR3 is made up of 12 amino acids. As DNA, the CDR3 is TGCAGTGCAGGACTCGACTCCTACGAGCAGTACTTC. It yields the protein CSAGLDSYEQYF.

Only a few counts were recorded for this clonotype. This sequence joins TRBV24-1 and TRBJ1-5; D is possibly TRBD1 (6 bases). Germline CDR1 is KGHDR and CDR2 is SFDVKD. V shed 7 bases and J shed 0 bases, with 9 bases lying between them. The CDR3 runs to 14 residues. The CDR3 here is CATSGQFSNQPQHF. The CDR3 DNA reads as TGTGCCACCAGCGGACAGTTTAGCAATCAGCCCCAGCATTTT.

This clonotype has ten or more counts. The V call is TRBV20-1, the J call TRBJ1-6, with unresolved D. Germline V gene data show CDR1 as DFQATT and CDR2 as SNEGSKA (reference sequence). The CDR3 extends over 15 amino acids. V was clipped by 2 bases and J by 3 bases, with 11 bases between them. DNA for the CDR3: TGCAGTGCTAGACCGGGCAGTCACTATAATTCACCCCTCCACTTT. Protein: CSARPGSHYNSPLHF.

This clonotype was observed a handful of times. The V call is TRBV5-1, the J call TRBJ2-5; TRBD2 aligns across 7 bases. The trim removed 4 bases at V and 4 bases at J, leaving 7 bases unmatched. There are 14 residues in the CDR3. The germline V gene encodes CDR1 SGHRS and CDR2 YFSETQ. The CDR3 here is CASSQGGGRETQYF. CDR3 nucleotide sequence: TGCGCCAGCAGCCAGGGCGGGGGACGAGAGACCCAGTACTTC.

This clonotype was observed at least ten times. CDR3 DNA sequence: TGCAGTGCCCCAAGGGACTTCGGGGGGTCCTACGAGCAGTACTTC. This codes for CSAPRDFGGSYEQYF. This chain uses TRBV20-1 with TRBJ2-7; 7 bases are a match to TRBD2. The germline V gene has CDR1 DFQATT and CDR2 SNEGSKA (reference sequence). V shed 6 bases, J shed 1 base, and the junction held 12 bases outside the gene matches. This CDR3 has 15 residues.

The chain uses TRBV3-1 and TRBJ2-5, with 7 bases that match TRBD1. The CDR3 covers 14 residues. The J segment lost 5 bases and the V segment lost 3 bases, leaving 6 bases of the junction unmatched. Germline loops: CDR1 LGHDT, CDR2 YNNKEL (reference sequence). As DNA, the CDR3 is TGTGCCAGCAGCCACTTAGACAGGGTTGAGACCCAGTACTTC. It encodes CASSHLDRVETQYF.

V is TRBV19 and J is TRBJ2-1; D call uncertain. The CDR3 consists of 16 residues. V lost 1 base and J 3 bases, leaving 13 bases between the germline ends. Germline CDR1 LNHDA, CDR2 SQIVND (reference sequence). The CDR3 sequence: CASSIGGSRSYNEQFF. In DNA form, the CDR3 reads TGTGCCAGTAGTATAGGGGGTAGCAGGAGCTACAATGAGCAGTTCTTC.

This clonotype came up a few times. The V call is TRBV12-3 or TRBV12-4, the J call TRBJ2-3; TRBD2 matches at 7 bases. Trimming at V came to 3 bases and at J to 5 bases, leaving 5 bases not matched to a gene. The CDR3 covers 14 residues. The CDR3: CASSFASGLDTQYF. The CDR3 DNA is TGTGCCAGCAGTTTTGCTAGCGGTCTAGATACGCAGTATTTT.

This clonotype was seen repeatedly, ten times or more. The chain has TRBV29-1 and TRBJ2-1; 10 bases match TRBD2. Per germline, CDR1 SQVTM and CDR2 ANQGSEA. The CDR3 has 14 amino acids. V shed 7 bases, J shed 7 bases, and the junction held 10 bases outside the gene matches. CDR3 protein: CSAVKTSGVNEQFF. CDR3 sequence (DNA): TGCAGCGCGGTAAAAACTAGCGGGGTAAATGAGCAGTTCTTC.

This clonotype showed up just a few times. The chain couples TRBV6-5 to TRBJ2-1, with 10 bases that match TRBD2. The germline gives CDR1 MNHEY, CDR2 SVGAGI. This CDR3 is 17 amino acids long. V shed 4 bases, J shed 4 bases, and the junction held 10 bases outside the gene matches. DNA of the CDR3: TGTGCCAGCAGTTCCGCCGTCCTAGCGGGGGCGTACAATGAGCAGTTCTTC. Encoded protein: CASSSAVLAGAYNEQFF.

The table lists this clonotype with a few counts. The chain is built from TRBV20-1 and TRBJ2-3; 8 positions match TRBD2. Germline loops: CDR1 DFQATT, CDR2 SNEGSKA (reference sequence). The CDR3 is made up of 14 amino acids. V gave up 3 bases and J gave up 6 bases; unmatched junction bases: 8. The DNA for the CDR3 is TGCAGTGCTAGTTCCAGCGGGAGTCTCGATACGCAGTATTTT. This codes for CSASSSGSLDTQYF.

The chain links TRBV20-1 to TRBJ2-7; maybe TRBD1 (6 bases). V was cut by 0 bases and J by 0 bases, with 12 bases left in between. CDR1 and CDR2 from the germline V gene are DFQATT and SNEGSKA (reference sequence). This CDR3 spans 15 amino acids. The CDR3 nucleotides read TGCAGTGCTAGAGATCCAGGGGTCCCCTCCTACGAGCAGTACTTC. This encodes CSARDPGVPSYEQYF.

V is TRBV20-1 and J is TRBJ2-1; 16 nucleotides line up with TRBD2. CDR3 size: 13 residues. Looked up from germline, CDR1 is DFQATT and CDR2 is SNEGSKA (reference sequence). V dropped 4 bases and J dropped 14; count of bases not matched to a gene: 5. The CDR3 nucleotides are TGCAGTGCTATCGGGACTAGCGGGAGGGCGGAGTTCTTC. It encodes CSAIGTSGRAEFF.

This chain links TRBV7-2 with TRBJ1-2; TRBD1 aligns across 9 bases. The junction had 10 bases not matched to a gene; V was cut back by 2 bases and J by 6 bases. From germline, CDR1 is SGHTA and CDR2 FQGNSA. This CDR3 contains 16 residues. This chain's CDR3 is CASSLSRGTGRNGYTF. CDR3 in DNA: TGTGCCAGCAGCTTATCGAGGGGGACAGGGAGAAATGGCTACACCTTC.

The V gene is TRBV5-1, the J gene TRBJ2-7; unclear D gene. Germline lookup yields CDR1 SGHRS and CDR2 YFSETQ. Trimming removed 0 bases at V and 3 bases at J, with 13 bases between. The CDR3 has 15 amino acids. The CDR3 here is CASSLASSAVYEQYF. The CDR3 DNA is TGCGCCAGCAGCTTGGCTTCAAGCGCGGTCTACGAGCAGTACTTC.

This clonotype was counted only a few times. The V gene is TRBV4-3, the J gene TRBJ2-7; D might be TRBD1 (5 bases). This CDR3 region has 14 residues. The germline CDR1 and CDR2 sequences are LGHNA and YSLEER. The V gene lost 0 bases and the J gene lost 3 bases, with 9 bases spanning the gap. Here the CDR3 DNA reads TGCGCCAGCAGCCAAGAAAAAAGGGGCTACGAGCAGTACTTC. It encodes CASSQEKRGYEQYF.

This clonotype was seen more than once but under ten times. This rearrangement joins TRBV6-1 to TRBJ2-1; 7 bases map to TRBD1. The length of the CDR3 is 14 residues. Germline loops: CDR1 MNHNS, CDR2 SASEGT. After removal of 6 bases from V and 7 bases from J, the junction contained 9 bases not matched to a gene. Here the CDR3 DNA reads TGTGCCAGCAGATCGGACAGGCCGAGGAATGAGCAGTTCTTC. Residues: CASRSDRPRNEQFF.

There are a few counts of this clonotype. The CDR3 DNA follows: TGCGCCAGCAGCCAAGTTTTCGGGAGGGGGGAGACCCAGTACTTC. Residues: CASSQVFGRGETQYF. This chain links TRBV4-3 with TRBJ2-5; the match to TRBD2 covers 8 bases. V shed 1 base and J 5 bases; nucleotides not matched to a gene: 6. CDR3 length: 15 amino acids. The V gene's germline CDR1 is LGHNA and CDR2 YSLEER.

V gene TRBV7-7 combines with J gene TRBJ1-1, with TRBD1 matching over 8 bases. CDR1 and CDR2 (germline): SSHAT, FNYEAQ (reference sequence). CDR3 length equals 14 residues. The V and J ends lost 5 bases and 4 bases, in that order; junction bases with no gene match: 6. CDR3 nucleotide sequence: TGTGCCAGCAGCCCAATGGACAGGGTCACTGAAGCTTTCTTT. The encoded protein is CASSPMDRVTEAFF.

V gene TRBV7-2 combines with J gene TRBJ2-5; D may be TRBD2 (5 bases). Between the trimmed V and J ends, which lost 2 bases and 1 base, there was a span of 11 bases. Germline lookup yields CDR1 SGHTA and CDR2 FQGNSA. This CDR3 has 15 residues. CDR3 DNA sequence: TGTGCCAGCAGCTTAAATCGGGGTTCCCAAGAGACCCAGTACTTC. Protein product: CASSLNRGSQETQYF.

The J gene is TRBJ2-5, the V gene TRBV7-3; tentatively, D is TRBD1 (6 bases). CDR3 size: 15 residues. Germline V gene lookup returns CDR1 SGHTA and CDR2 FQGTGA. Trimming stripped 3 bases from V and 5 bases from J, with 16 bases between. CDR3 sequence reads: CASSLEFGGVETQYF. CDR3 nucleotides: TGTGCCAGCAGCTTGGAGTTTGGGGGCGTGGAGACCCAGTACTTC.

In this sample, this clonotype turned up a few times. The chain is built from TRBV29-1 and TRBJ2-1, with 8 nucleotides matching TRBD2. Germline V lookup: CDR1 SQVTM, CDR2 ANQGSEA. The CDR3 contains 13 residues. V lost 5 bases, J lost 9 bases, and 9 bases stayed unmatched. CDR3: CSVFSGSGSEQFF. In DNA form, the CDR3 reads TGCAGCGTTTTCAGCGGGAGTGGTAGTGAGCAGTTCTTC.

This chain links TRBV29-1 with TRBJ2-3, with D maybe TRBD1 (5 bases). The germline V gene encodes CDR1 SQVTM and CDR2 ANQGSEA. V shed 3 bases and J shed 0 bases, with 16 bases lying between them. The CDR3 totals 16 residues. As DNA, the CDR3 is TGCAGCGTTGATGGCCTCTGGAAGGGGAGCACAGATACGCAGTATTTT. It translates to CSVDGLWKGSTDTQYF.

The chain is built from TRBV7-6 and TRBJ2-1; D ambiguous. Trimming left V 4 bases short and J 4 bases short, with 14 bases between. The CDR3 contains 15 residues. Germline values: CDR1 SGHVS, CDR2 FNYEAQ. The CDR3 nucleotides are TGTGCCAGCAGCTCATATAGCCTAACTTACAATGAGCAGTTCTTC. Amino acids: CASSSYSLTYNEQFF.